Following are 24 T cell receptor beta chains from one sample sequenced in a study of T cell responses to AZD1222 COVID-19 vaccine. The assay was immunoSEQ multiplex PCR, and TCRdb's table has in-frame clones only and misses some. The sample has about 100,000 clones, around 83% seen once. The source material was peripheral blood, sampled on day 0 of AZD1222 vaccination. The receptors derive from an adult in good health.

The chain employs TRBV5-1 and TRBJ2-7; 8 bases fit TRBD1. Looked up from germline, CDR1 is SGHRS and CDR2 is YFSETQ. V lost 5 bases to trimming and J lost 5 bases; unmatched junction nucleotides: 3. CDR3 length: 12 amino acids. The CDR3 is CASRPQGDEQYF. As DNA, the CDR3 is TGCGCCAGCAGGCCACAGGGGGACGAGCAGTACTTC.

The V and J genes are TRBV21-1 and TRBJ2-7. TRBV21-1 is a recognized pseudogene. This CDR3 region has 15 residues. In nucleotides, the CDR3 is TGTGCCAACGATCCAGACCGTTCCAGCTCCTACGAGCAGTACTTC. Translating gives CANDPDRSSSYEQYF.

This clone showed up just once. The rearrangement links TRBV6-5 to TRBJ1-4; 8 bases line up with TRBD1. The CDR3 has 14 amino acids. V shed 6 bases, J shed 6 bases, and the junction held 6 bases outside the gene matches. Germline CDR1 is MNHEY and CDR2 is SVGAGI. DNA for the CDR3: TGTGCCAGCAGATTGGACAGGGTCGATGAAAAACTGTTTTTT. Encoded protein: CASRLDRVDEKLFF.

The J gene is TRBJ2-2, the V gene TRBV29-1, with TRBD2 as a possible D gene (7 bases). Trimming took off 7 bases at V and 0 bases at J, with 18 bases between the two ends. The CDR3 extends over 16 amino acids. Germline V gene lookup returns CDR1 SQVTM and CDR2 ANQGSEA. The CDR3 sequence: CSAQRGGRTNTGELFF. CDR3 sequence (DNA): TGCAGCGCCCAGAGGGGGGGTAGAACGAACACCGGGGAGCTGTTTTTT.

This chain links TRBV7-9 with TRBJ1-5, with D possibly matching TRBD1 (6 bases). The CDR3 contains 12 residues. With 5 bases removed from V and 6 bases from J, the gap between germline ends came to 8 bases. Looked up from germline, CDR1 is SEHNR and CDR2 is FQNEAQ (reference sequence). CDR3 region: CASSQGGQPQHF. CDR3 bases: TGTGCCAGCAGCCAAGGGGGTCAGCCCCAGCATTTT.

The chain links TRBV19 to TRBJ2-5; the D gene is possibly TRBD1 (5 bases). CDR3 length equals 15 residues. The germline CDR1 and CDR2 sequences are LNHDA and SQIVND (reference sequence). V lost 5 bases, J lost 0 bases, and 13 bases lay in between. This CDR3 is CASSGFRQYQETQYF. As DNA, the CDR3 is TGTGCCAGTAGTGGCTTTAGACAGTACCAAGAGACCCAGTACTTC.

The chain joins TRBV6-5 to TRBJ1-3; D ambiguous. The V end was cut by 4 bases, the J end by 0 bases, with 7 bases between. The CDR3 consists of 14 residues. Germline loops: CDR1 MNHEY, CDR2 SVGAGI. CDR3 sequence (DNA): TGTGCCAGCAGTTCAGATCACTCTGGAAACACCATATATTTT. This translates into CASSSDHSGNTIYF.

The CDR3 loop reads CASSSQGGTEAFF. In nucleotides, the CDR3 is TGTGCCAGCAGCTCACAGGGTGGCACTGAAGCTTTCTTT. V and J are TRBV7-9 and TRBJ1-1; possible D gene TRBD1, 6 bases. The CDR3 is made up of 13 amino acids. Trimming shortened V by 4 bases and J by 4 bases, and 10 bases separated the two germline ends. The germline CDR1 and CDR2 sequences are SEHNR and FQNEAQ (reference sequence).

The rearrangement uses TRBV28 and TRBJ2-4, with D uncertain. V was shortened by 3 bases and J by 0 bases, with 9 bases between the two germline ends. Germline V lookup: CDR1 MDHEN, CDR2 SYDVKM. The CDR3 has 15 amino acids. The CDR3 is CASSLRGLAKNIQYF. The CDR3 region has the DNA TGTGCCAGCAGTTTGAGAGGATTAGCCAAAAACATTCAGTACTTC.

The rearrangement uses TRBV9 and TRBJ1-5; no clear D. This CDR3 has 14 residues. V was shortened by 0 bases and J by 6 bases, with 10 bases between the two germline ends. Germline V CDR1 and CDR2: SGDLS, YYNGEE. CDR3 loop: CASSVGVPGQPQHF. The CDR3 nucleotides are TGTGCCAGCAGCGTAGGGGTCCCGGGTCAGCCCCAGCATTTT.

The gene calls are TRBV6-5 and TRBJ1-5; the match to TRBD1 covers 7 bases. The ends lost 6 bases at V and 0 bases at J; junction bases unmatched: 5. Germline assignment: CDR1 MNHEY and CDR2 SVGAGI. The CDR3 length is 15 residues. The CDR3 reads CASRLDRNSNQPQHF. As DNA, the CDR3 is TGTGCCAGCAGGCTGGACAGGAATAGCAATCAGCCCCAGCATTTT.

This clone was counted once. The chain has TRBV29-1 and TRBJ2-3; D gene ambiguous. The ends were cut back, 1 base at V and 5 bases at J, with 10 bases in the middle. CDR3 size: 13 residues. Germline V CDR1 and CDR2: SQVTM, ANQGSEA. The CDR3 is CSVEGKGRDTQYF. The DNA for the CDR3 is TGCAGCGTTGAAGGGAAAGGACGAGATACGCAGTATTTT.

The chain couples TRBV29-1 to TRBJ2-3; D unclear. Trimming stripped 8 bases from V and 3 bases from J, with 18 bases between. CDR3 length: 14 amino acids. The germline V gene encodes CDR1 SQVTM and CDR2 ANQGSEA. In DNA form, the CDR3 reads TGCAGCCTACAGCTTTATAGTTGGACAGATACGCAGTATTTT. Translating it yields CSLQLYSWTDTQYF.

This chain links TRBV2 with TRBJ2-3, with TRBD2 identical over 14 bases. V was pared by 3 bases and J by 2 bases, with 7 bases of the junction left unmatched. Germline assignment: CDR1 SNHLY and CDR2 FYNNEI. This CDR3 spans 18 amino acids. CDR3 sequence (DNA): TGTGCCAGCAGTGAGGGGACTAGCGGGGGCCTAGTCACAGATACGCAGTATTTT. Translation gives CASSEGTSGGLVTDTQYF. Together with reference TRBV2 and TRBJ2-3, the CDR3 gives the full variable domain: EPEVTQTPSHQVTQMGQEVILRCVPISNHLYFYWYRQILGQKVEFLVSFYNNEISEKSEIFDDQFSVERPDGSNFTLKIRSTKLEDSAMYFCASSEGTSGGLVTDTQYFGPGTRLTVL.

V is TRBV13 and J is TRBJ2-7; perhaps TRBD1 as D (6 bases). This CDR3 comprises 13 residues. The V gene lost 6 bases and the J gene lost 0 bases, with 9 bases spanning the gap. Germline assignment: CDR1 PRHDT and CDR2 FYEKMQ (reference sequence). CDR3 DNA: TGTGCCAGCAGGAGACAGGACTCCTACGAGCAGTACTTC. This gives the protein CASRRQDSYEQYF.

This clone appeared a few times. The chain carries TRBV7-2 and TRBJ2-1, with D uncertain. Germline values: CDR1 SGHTA, CDR2 FQGNSA. The CDR3 is 13 residues long. Trimming took off 1 base at V and 7 bases at J, with 8 bases between the two ends. This CDR3 reads CASSLVSRNEQFF. CDR3 DNA: TGTGCCAGCAGCTTAGTGTCTAGGAATGAGCAGTTCTTC.

The chain carries TRBV13 and TRBJ2-2; 7 bases line up with TRBD2. Trimming took 3 bases from V and 3 from J; bases not matched to a gene: 7. The CDR3 loop spans 16 amino acids. The germline CDR1 and CDR2 sequences are PRHDT and FYEKMQ (reference sequence). CDR3 DNA sequence: TGTGCCAGCAGCTTCCGGCGGGAGCGAGACACCGGGGAGCTGTTTTTT. Residues: CASSFRRERDTGELFF.

V usage is TRBV7-2 and J usage is TRBJ1-6; no clear D gene. Looked up from germline, CDR1 is SGHTA and CDR2 is FQGNSA. Trimming stripped 5 bases from V and 5 bases from J, with 13 bases between. The CDR3 has 15 residues. This chain's CDR3 is CASSPRRPDNSPLHF. Here the CDR3 DNA reads TGTGCCAGCAGCCCGAGGAGGCCCGATAATTCACCCCTCCACTTT.

This clone was seen only once. Here the CDR3 reads CASSTLAGGSSYNEQFF. In DNA form, the CDR3 reads TGCGCCAGCAGCACGCTAGCGGGAGGAAGCTCCTACAATGAGCAGTTCTTC. The chain uses TRBV4-1 and TRBJ2-1, with TRBD2 matching over 11 bases. Germline loops: CDR1 MGHRA, CDR2 YSYEKL. The CDR3 contains 17 residues. V was clipped by 5 bases and J by 0 bases; unmatched bases: 6.

V gene TRBV27 combines with J gene TRBJ2-7; D is perhaps TRBD2 (6 bases). The V end lost 3 bases, the J end lost 0 bases, and 9 bases lay between the germline ends. Germline loops: CDR1 MNHEY, CDR2 SMNVEV (reference sequence). This CDR3 region has 14 residues. The CDR3: CASSFVTSSYEQYF. CDR3 bases: TGTGCCAGCAGTTTCGTGACTAGCTCCTACGAGCAGTACTTC.

This clone was counted a few times. The J gene is TRBJ2-7, the V gene TRBV27, with D possibly matching TRBD2 (6 bases). V lost 6 bases and J lost 7, with 10 bases in between. From germline, CDR1 is MNHEY and CDR2 SMNVEV (reference sequence). CDR3 length: 11 residues. In DNA form, the CDR3 reads TGTGCCAGCAGGGACCGGGGGGAGCAGTACTTC. Translating it yields CASRDRGEQYF.

The chain carries TRBV2 and TRBJ1-2, with TRBD1 identical over 9 bases. In germline, CDR1 is SNHLY, CDR2 FYNNEI. The CDR3 length is 14 residues. V shed 1 base, J shed 8 bases, and the junction held 5 bases outside the gene matches. CDR3: CASSEEDRGYGYTF. CDR3 bases: TGTGCCAGCAGTGAAGAGGACAGGGGTTACGGCTACACCTTC.

V and J are TRBV20-1 and TRBJ2-7, with D possibly matching TRBD1 (5 bases). V dropped 3 bases and J dropped 1 base, with 7 bases sitting between them. CDR3 length equals 12 residues. The germline V gene has CDR1 DFQATT and CDR2 SNEGSKA (reference sequence). CDR3 DNA sequence: TGCAGTGCTAGTCAGGGATCCTACGAGCAGTACTTC. Translation gives CSASQGSYEQYF.

V is TRBV18 and J is TRBJ1-2, with D maybe TRBD1 (5 bases). The V end was cut by 6 bases, the J end by 8 bases, with 13 bases between. CDR3 size: 12 residues. In germline, CDR1 is KGHSH, CDR2 LQKENI. This CDR3 is CASSPGREGYTF. The CDR3 DNA reads TGTGCCAGCTCCCCTGGCAGGGAAGGCTACACCTTC.